Below are 20 T cell receptor beta chains sequenced from a single sample in a study of radiation and T cells in renal cell carcinoma. The data were produced by immunoSEQ multiplex PCR, yet TCRdb's version contains in-frame clones alone and is incomplete. The table records approximately 150,000 clones, 83% of them present only once. Time point of the sample: baseline pretreatment blood. As for treatment: 15 Gy SBRT to primary tumor, nephrectomy 4 weeks later. The sample consisted of blood, taken from a patient whose treatment included radiotherapy and nephrectomy. Receptor source: a woman in her fifties or sixties with renal cell carcinoma.

V and J are TRBV19 and TRBJ1-1; maybe TRBD1 (5 bases). CDR3 length: 16 residues. Trimming stripped 2 bases from V and 6 bases from J, with 19 bases between. Germline CDR1 LNHDA, CDR2 SQIVND (reference sequence). The CDR3 reads CASSIRQRGRVAEAFF. The CDR3 DNA reads as TGTGCCAGTAGTATACGACAACGGGGCAGGGTGGCTGAAGCTTTCTTT.

The CDR3 region is CASSLKPDQPQHF. DNA for the CDR3: TGTGCCAGCAGCTTGAAGCCTGATCAGCCCCAGCATTTT. V usage is TRBV5-4 and J usage is TRBJ1-5; D is unresolved. This CDR3 is 13 amino acids long. The V and J ends lost 1 base and 5 bases respectively, with 7 bases between them. Germline lookup yields CDR1 SGHNT and CDR2 YYREEE (reference sequence). Complete variable domain (other parts from reference TRBV5-4 and TRBJ1-5): ETGVTQSPTHLIKTRGQQVTLRCSSQSGHNTVSWYQQALGQGPQFIFQYYREEENGRGNFPPRFSGLQFPNYSSELNVNALELDDSALYLCASSLKPDQPQHFGDGTRLSIL.

The chain recombines TRBV6-6 with TRBJ1-5; no clear D gene. Trimming removed 0 bases from V and 3 bases from J, with 9 bases in between. Looked up from germline, CDR1 is MNHNY and CDR2 is SVGAGI (reference sequence). This CDR3 has 15 residues. This CDR3 reads CASSYSGGNNQPQHF. CDR3 nucleotide sequence: TGTGCCAGCAGTTACTCAGGAGGGAACAATCAGCCCCAGCATTTT.

The chain uses TRBV5-4 and TRBJ2-5; unclear D gene. CDR1 is SGHNT and CDR2 is YYREEE in the germline V gene (reference sequence). The CDR3 contains 11 residues. V was clipped by 4 bases and J by 0 bases, with 1 base between them. Written as DNA, the CDR3 is TGTGCCAGCAGCGACCAAGAGACCCAGTACTTC. Protein: CASSDQETQYF.

The chain employs TRBV6-1 and TRBJ2-5; D not resolved. This CDR3 is 13 amino acids long. V lost 6 bases and J 9 bases, leaving 17 bases between the germline ends. Per the germline V gene, CDR1 is MNHNS and CDR2 is SASEGT. CDR3 amino acids: CASSNQGSLAQYF. In nucleotides, the CDR3 is TGTGCCAGCAGCAACCAAGGTAGCTTGGCCCAGTACTTC.

This clone was seen just once. This sequence joins TRBV5-4 and TRBJ1-3, with 9 positions matching TRBD1. The CDR3 loop spans 17 amino acids. The V gene's germline CDR1 is SGHNT and CDR2 YYREEE (reference sequence). Unmatched junction bases numbered 7, after V lost 2 bases and J lost 1 base. In DNA form, the CDR3 reads TGTGCCAGCAGCTTACCGGGACAGGGAGGATCTGGAAACACCATATATTTT. Translation: CASSLPGQGGSGNTIYF.

This chain uses TRBV4-3 with TRBJ2-1; 11 bases map to TRBD1. Germline CDR1 reads LGHNA; CDR2 reads YSLEER. The V segment lost 1 base and the J segment 4 bases; nucleotides outside the gene matches: 12. The CDR3 is 19 amino acids. The CDR3 DNA reads TGCGCCAGCAGCCAAGCCTGGAGAACCGGGACAGGGGGATACAATGAGCAGTTCTTC. Translating gives CASSQAWRTGTGGYNEQFF.

The V call is TRBV29-1, the J call TRBJ2-1; 10 bases align to TRBD2. CDR1 and CDR2 from the germline V gene are SQVTM and ANQGSEA. The CDR3 spans 15 residues. The ends lost 2 bases at V and 7 bases at J; junction bases unmatched: 8. The CDR3 loop reads CSVEPLAGSRNEQFF. DNA for the CDR3: TGCAGCGTTGAACCACTAGCGGGATCTAGGAATGAGCAGTTCTTC.

The chain has TRBV7-2 and TRBJ1-1; TRBD1 matches 8 bases. This CDR3 has 14 residues. Unmatched junction bases numbered 7, after V lost 5 bases and J lost 5 bases. Germline CDR1 is SGHTA and CDR2 is FQGNSA. CDR3 amino acids: CASSQDRVSTEAFF. In DNA form, the CDR3 reads TGTGCCAGCAGCCAGGACAGGGTATCGACTGAAGCTTTCTTT.

This chain connects TRBV14 to TRBJ1-3; no clear D gene. Germline lookup yields CDR1 SGHDN and CDR2 FVKESK. This CDR3 comprises 16 residues. V was pared by 1 base and J by 4 bases, with 14 bases between. The CDR3: CASSQVVRSEGNTIYF. The CDR3 nucleotides read TGTGCCAGCAGCCAAGTGGTACGATCGGAGGGAAACACCATATATTTT. Full variable domain (remainder filled in from reference TRBV14 and TRBJ1-3): EAGVTQFPSHSVIEKGQTVTLRCDPISGHDNLYWYRRVMGKEIKFLLHFVKESKQDESGMPNNRFLAERTGGTYSTLKVQPAELEDSGVYFCASSQVVRSEGNTIYFGEGSWLTVV.

CDR3 sequence (DNA): TGTGCCAGCCGCCGGAGAAACACCATATATTTT. Protein: CASRRRNTIYF. The chain combines TRBV5-8 with TRBJ1-3; D is unclear. CDR3 length equals 11 residues. Trimming shortened V by 7 bases and J by 5 bases, and 7 bases separated the two germline ends. Germline V gives CDR1 SGHTS, CDR2 YDEGEE.

The rearrangement links TRBV20-1 to TRBJ2-7, with TRBD1 matching over 10 bases. This CDR3 comprises 11 residues. V lost 6 bases, J lost 6 bases, and 2 bases stayed unmatched. The germline V gene has CDR1 DFQATT and CDR2 SNEGSKA (reference sequence). The CDR3 here is CSARTGGEQYF. The CDR3 DNA is TGCAGTGCCAGGACAGGGGGCGAGCAGTACTTC.

This sequence joins TRBV6-5 and TRBJ2-7; 9 bases fit TRBD1. The CDR3 is 15 residues long. The germline gives CDR1 MNHEY, CDR2 SVGAGI. The V segment lost 0 bases and the J segment 2 bases; nucleotides outside the gene matches: 2. The CDR3 DNA reads TGTGCCAGCAGTTACTCAGGGGACAGGGCCTACGAGCAGTACTTC. Protein product: CASSYSGDRAYEQYF.

The gene calls are TRBV7-2 and TRBJ2-7; 10 bases fit TRBD2. The CDR3 totals 14 residues. Germline trimming cut 5 bases from V and 4 bases from J; bases unmatched to any gene: 5. In germline, CDR1 is SGHTA, CDR2 FQGNSA. CDR3 in amino acids: CASSGAGGLYEQYF. The CDR3 DNA sequence: TGTGCCAGCAGCGGAGCGGGAGGGCTATACGAGCAGTACTTC.

This rearrangement joins TRBV7-2 to TRBJ1-3; 11 bases match TRBD1. After removal of 5 bases from V and 1 base from J, the junction contained 7 bases not matched to a gene. This CDR3 has 17 residues. Germline values: CDR1 SGHTA, CDR2 FQGNSA. CDR3 DNA: TGTGCCAGCAGCCTGGACAGGGGGCTTCATTCTGGAAACACCATATATTTT. It codes for CASSLDRGLHSGNTIYF.

The chain couples TRBV30 to TRBJ1-1; D not certain. Germline CDR1 GTSNPN, CDR2 SVGIG (reference sequence). The germline V and J ends were trimmed by 1 base and 5 bases, with 11 bases remaining between them. The CDR3 is made up of 13 amino acids. This chain's CDR3 is CAWSATRETEAFF. CDR3 nucleotide sequence: TGTGCCTGGAGTGCGACCCGGGAAACTGAAGCTTTCTTT.

The gene calls are TRBV10-3 and TRBJ1-1; TRBD1 aligns across 10 bases. V trimming: 1 base; J trimming: 4 bases; junction bases outside the gene matches: 3. Looked up from germline, CDR1 is ENHRY and CDR2 is SYGVKD. The length of the CDR3 is 15 residues. The CDR3 is CAISEFGQGGTEAFF. The CDR3 DNA reads TGTGCCATCAGTGAGTTCGGACAGGGGGGCACTGAAGCTTTCTTT.

J is TRBJ1-2 and V is TRBV9, with 7 bases identical to TRBD1. The length of the CDR3 is 12 residues. Germline V gene data show CDR1 as SGDLS and CDR2 as YYNGEE. V lost 1 base, J lost 7 bases, and 1 base stayed unmatched. CDR3 coding DNA: TGTGCCAGCAGCGTAAACAGGGGTGGCTACACCTTC. It translates to CASSVNRGGYTF.

In the case of this clone: The same CDR3 also results from other DNA sequences found in this sample. The V and J genes are TRBV9 and TRBJ1-1; D possibly corresponds to TRBD1 (5 bases). This CDR3 is built from 15 residues. Trimming took 0 bases from V and 0 from J, leaving 9 bases between them. Germline loops: CDR1 SGDLS, CDR2 YYNGEE. The CDR3 DNA follows: TGTGCCAGCAGCGTAGATCCAGGGCTGAACACTGAAGCTTTCTTT. Translation: CASSVDPGLNTEAFF.

The CDR3 DNA is TGTGCCAGCTCACCACAGTCTGAGAGTGAAGCTTTCTTT. It encodes CASSPQSESEAFF. This chain links TRBV18 with TRBJ1-1; D unresolved. Germline CDR1 and CDR2: KGHSH and LQKENI. Deletions cut 1 base from V and 7 bases from J, with 10 bases between. This CDR3 has 13 amino acids.